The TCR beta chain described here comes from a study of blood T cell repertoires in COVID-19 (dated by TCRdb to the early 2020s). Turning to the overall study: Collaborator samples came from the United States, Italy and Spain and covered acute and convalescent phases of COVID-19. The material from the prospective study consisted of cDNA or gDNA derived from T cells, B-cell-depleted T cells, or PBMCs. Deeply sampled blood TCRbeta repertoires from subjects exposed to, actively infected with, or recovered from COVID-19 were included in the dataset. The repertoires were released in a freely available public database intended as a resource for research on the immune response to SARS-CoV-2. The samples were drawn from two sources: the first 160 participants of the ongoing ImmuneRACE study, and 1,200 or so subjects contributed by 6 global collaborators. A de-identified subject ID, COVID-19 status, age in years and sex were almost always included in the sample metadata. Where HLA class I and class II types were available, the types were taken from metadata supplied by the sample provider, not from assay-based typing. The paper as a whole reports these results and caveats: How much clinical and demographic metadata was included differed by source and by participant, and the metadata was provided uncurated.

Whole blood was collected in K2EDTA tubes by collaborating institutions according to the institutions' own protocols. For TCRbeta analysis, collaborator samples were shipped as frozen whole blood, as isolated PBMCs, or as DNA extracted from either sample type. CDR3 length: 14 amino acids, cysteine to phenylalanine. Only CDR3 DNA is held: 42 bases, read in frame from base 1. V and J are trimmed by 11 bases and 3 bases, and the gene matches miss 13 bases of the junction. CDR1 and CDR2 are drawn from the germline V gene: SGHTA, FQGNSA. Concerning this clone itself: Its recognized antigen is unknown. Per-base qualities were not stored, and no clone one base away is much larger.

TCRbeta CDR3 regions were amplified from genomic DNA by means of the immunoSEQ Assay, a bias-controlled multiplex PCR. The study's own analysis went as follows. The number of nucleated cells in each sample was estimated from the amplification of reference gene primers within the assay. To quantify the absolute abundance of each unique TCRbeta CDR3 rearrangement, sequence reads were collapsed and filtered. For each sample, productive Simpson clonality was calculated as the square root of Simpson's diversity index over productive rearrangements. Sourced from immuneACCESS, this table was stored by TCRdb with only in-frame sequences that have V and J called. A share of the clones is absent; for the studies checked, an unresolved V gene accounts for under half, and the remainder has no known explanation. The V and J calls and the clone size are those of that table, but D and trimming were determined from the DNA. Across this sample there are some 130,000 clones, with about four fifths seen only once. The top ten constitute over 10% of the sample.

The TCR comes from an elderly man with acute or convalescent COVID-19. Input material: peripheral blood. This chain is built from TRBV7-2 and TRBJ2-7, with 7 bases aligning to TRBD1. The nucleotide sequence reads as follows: TGTGCCTCCCGAGACTCGACAGGGCGCTACGAGCAGTACTTC. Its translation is CASRDSTGRYEQYF. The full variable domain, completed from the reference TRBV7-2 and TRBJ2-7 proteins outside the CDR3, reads GAGVSQSPSNKVTEKGKDVELRCDPISGHTALYWYRQSLGQGLEFLIYFQGNSAPDKSGLPSDRFSAERTGGSVSTLTIQRTQQEDSAVYLCASRDSTGRYEQYFGPGTRLTVT.